This TCR beta chain stems from a study of cytomegalovirus exposure and HLA in healthy donors. The PCR ran on 60 Vbeta and 13 Jbeta primers. TCRdb's table, derived via immunoSEQ multiplex PCR, lists solely in-frame clones and lacks some. The profile shows about 67,000 clones, about 80% of them singletons. Looked up from germline, CDR1 is KGHSH and CDR2 is LQKENI. The CDR3 spans 14 residues. With 2 bases removed from V and 10 bases from J, the gap between germline ends came to 17 bases. Overall study results and limits: There were fewer than 200 TCR beta chains listed as cytomegalovirus-associated.

Concerning this clone: Its antigen is not identified.

The sequence came from a woman aged 25 to 39 in good health and CMV-seronegative. The sample comprised PBMCs. This sequence joins TRBV18 and TRBJ1-1; TRBD1 might be the D (5 bases). The CDR3 protein is CASSPNIELQGAFF. The DNA of the CDR3 is TGTGCCAGCTCACCAAACATAGAGTTGCAGGGAGCTTTCTTT.